A single sample is the source of the 32 T cell receptor beta chains below, sequenced in a study of neurological immune-mediated disorders (dated by TCRdb to between 2019 and 2020). Preparation of the library involved 5' RACE. The sequencer listed for this sample is Illumina HiSeq 2500. TCRdb applied fastp at Q25 and MiXCR to the public reads, then kept only in-frame beta chains. For every CDR3 protein sequence, its rows merge into one entry that carries the most common genes and DNA. In this sample the table shows about 120,000 distinct CDR3 sequences, about 3.4% of which occur a single time. The ten largest make up around 1.2% of the sample. Specimen: PBMCs. The receptors here all came from a woman aged 25 to 39 with multiple sclerosis.

In its sample, this clonotype was seen many times. This chain uses TRBV6-6 with TRBJ1-3; TRBD1 aligns across 8 bases. Trimming at V came to 2 bases and at J to 2 bases, leaving 5 bases not matched to a gene. CDR3 length equals 16 residues. Germline CDR1 MNHNY, CDR2 SVGAGI (reference sequence). The CDR3 sequence: CASSYPQGGPGNTIYF. CDR3 nucleotide sequence: TGTGCCAGCAGTTACCCACAGGGGGGTCCTGGAAACACCATATATTTT.

This clonotype was counted at least ten times. V gene TRBV3-1 combines with J gene TRBJ2-2, with 7 bases fitting TRBD1. Germline V CDR1 and CDR2: LGHDT, YNNKEL (reference sequence). The CDR3 length is 15 residues. V lost 4 bases and J lost 0; bases outside the gene matches: 2. The CDR3 sequence is CASSPGTANTGELFF. Written as DNA, the CDR3 is TGTGCCAGCAGCCCCGGGACAGCGAACACCGGGGAGCTGTTTTTT.

This clonotype was seen ten or more times. The J gene is TRBJ1-4, the V gene TRBV5-1; D may be TRBD1 (6 bases). Germline lookup yields CDR1 SGHRS and CDR2 YFSETQ. The V and J ends lost 0 bases and 7 bases respectively, with 16 bases between them. The CDR3 contains 16 residues. The CDR3, as DNA: TGCGCCAGCAGCTTGGCTCCAACGGGGGGCAGTGAAAAACTGTTTTTT. Its protein product is CASSLAPTGGSEKLFF. Complete variable domain (other parts from reference TRBV5-1 and TRBJ1-4): KAGVTQTPRYLIKTRGQQVTLSCSPISGHRSVSWYQQTPGQGLQFLFEYFSETQRNKGNFPGRFSGRQFSNSRSEMNVSTLELGDSALYLCASSLAPTGGSEKLFFGSGTQLSVL.

This clonotype was detected many times. V gene TRBV12-3 or TRBV12-4 combines with J gene TRBJ2-5; D possibly matches TRBD1 or TRBD2 (5 bases each). Trimming took off 5 bases at V and 1 base at J, with 17 bases between the two ends. The CDR3 totals 16 residues. The CDR3 is CASSPRDRGAQETQYF. The CDR3 coding sequence is TGTGCCAGCAGTCCCCGGGACCGAGGGGCCCAAGAGACCCAGTACTTC.

This clonotype was recorded at least ten times. The J gene is TRBJ2-1, the V gene TRBV19; TRBD1 might be the D (6 bases). CDR1 LNHDA and CDR2 SQIVND come from the germline V gene (reference sequence). The CDR3 has 17 residues. With 7 bases removed from V and 2 bases from J, the gap between germline ends came to 21 bases. The CDR3, as DNA: TGTGCCAGTACCACCTTTTTTGCAGGGGACGCCTACAATGAGCAGTTCTTC. It translates to CASTTFFAGDAYNEQFF.

This clonotype was recorded at least ten times. The chain uses TRBV12-3 or TRBV12-4 and TRBJ2-2, with a possible D match to TRBD2 (6 bases). The CDR3 contains 12 residues. V shed 3 bases and J shed 14 bases, with 13 bases lying between them. CDR3 DNA sequence: TGTGCCAGCAGTTTCGCGGGACTGGATCTGTTTTTT. Translating it yields CASSFAGLDLFF.

This clonotype was recorded many times. The gene calls are TRBV29-1 and TRBJ2-5; unclear D gene. Trimming shortened V by 3 bases and J by 2 bases, and 10 bases separated the two germline ends. The CDR3 has 13 residues. CDR1 is SQVTM and CDR2 is ANQGSEA in the germline V gene. The CDR3 coding sequence is TGCAGCGTTGACGTCCAGCCTCAAGAGACCCAGTACTTC. Protein product: CSVDVQPQETQYF.

This clonotype was seen at least ten times. This chain links TRBV5-6 with TRBJ2-3; 10 nucleotides agree with TRBD2. V trimming: 1 base; J trimming: 0 bases; junction bases outside the gene matches: 8. The CDR3 sequence is 18 residues long. Germline loops: CDR1 SGHDT, CDR2 YYEEEE. This chain's CDR3 is CASSLRTSGVASTDTQYF. CDR3 bases: TGTGCCAGCAGCTTGCGTACTAGCGGGGTAGCGAGCACAGATACGCAGTATTTT.

This clonotype occurred a few times. The chain uses TRBV6-5 and TRBJ2-3; 10 bases are shared with TRBD2. There are 15 residues in the CDR3. Germline V gives CDR1 MNHEY, CDR2 SVGAGI. The V and J ends lost 6 bases and 2 bases, in that order; junction bases with no gene match: 5. CDR3 sequence reads: CASSPLAGDTDTQYF. In DNA form, the CDR3 reads TGTGCCAGCAGCCCCCTAGCGGGGGACACAGATACGCAGTATTTT.

Many counts were recorded for this clonotype. This chain joins TRBV11-2 and TRBJ1-2; tentatively, D is TRBD1 (5 bases). Germline lookup yields CDR1 SGHAT and CDR2 FQNNGV. Trimming removed 3 bases from V and 0 bases from J, with 11 bases in between. The CDR3 loop spans 15 amino acids. As DNA, the CDR3 is TGTGCCAGCAGCTTCGGGGGGGGATCTAACTATGGCTACACCTTC. As protein: CASSFGGGSNYGYTF.

The chain recombines TRBV5-6 with TRBJ1-1; a weak D match, TRBD1 (6 bases). The ends were cut back, 1 base at V and 1 base at J, with 14 bases in the middle. Germline CDR1 reads SGHDT; CDR2 reads YYEEEE. The CDR3 contains 16 residues. The CDR3 coding sequence is TGTGCCAGCAGCTTGTGTAGGACAGATCCGAACACTGAAGCTTTCTTT. This translates into CASSLCRTDPNTEAFF.

This clonotype was picked up many times. V gene TRBV19 combines with J gene TRBJ1-1; 11 positions match TRBD1. Germline CDR1 and CDR2: LNHDA and SQIVND (reference sequence). The CDR3 is 15 residues long. Germline trimming cut 3 bases from V and 6 bases from J; bases unmatched to any gene: 6. The CDR3 coding sequence is TGTGCCAGTAGTATCCTGCCGGGACAGGGGGCTGAAGCTTTCTTT. Its protein is CASSILPGQGAEAFF.

V usage is TRBV20-1 and J usage is TRBJ1-5; a weak D match, TRBD1 (5 bases). Germline CDR1 reads DFQATT; CDR2 reads SNEGSKA (reference sequence). This CDR3 contains 14 residues. V lost 5 bases, J lost 6 bases, and 17 bases lay in between. The chain's CDR3 is CSAADYQGAQPQHF. CDR3 sequence (DNA): TGCAGTGCTGCCGATTACCAGGGAGCTCAGCCCCAGCATTTT.

This clonotype has at least ten counts. This chain joins TRBV10-3 and TRBJ2-1, with no clear D. Germline CDR1 and CDR2: ENHRY and SYGVKD. V shed 6 bases and J shed 5 bases, with 11 bases lying between them. This CDR3 comprises 13 residues. In nucleotides, the CDR3 is TGTGCCATCAGGGCAGGTAACGACAATGAGCAGTTCTTC. It yields the protein CAIRAGNDNEQFF.

This clonotype was detected many times. The rearrangement uses TRBV3-1 and TRBJ2-1, with 8 bases identical to TRBD2. Germline values: CDR1 LGHDT, CDR2 YNNKEL (reference sequence). With V trimmed by 3 bases and J by 7 bases, 11 bases remained unmatched. The CDR3 covers 16 residues. The CDR3 loop is CASSHVVASGSNEQFF. The CDR3 DNA follows: TGTGCCAGCAGCCATGTGGTAGCTAGCGGGTCGAATGAGCAGTTCTTC.

In its sample, this clonotype was seen many times. The genes are TRBV20-1 and TRBJ2-3, with TRBD2 matching over 10 bases. The CDR3 totals 17 residues. CDR1 DFQATT and CDR2 SNEGSKA come from the germline V gene (reference sequence). V was pared by 1 base and J by 6 bases, with 13 bases of the junction left unmatched. The CDR3 bases are TGCAGTGCTAGAGGTTCTACGTCTAGCGGGGGTGGGGATACGCAGTATTTT. It specifies CSARGSTSSGGGDTQYF.

The chain employs TRBV5-8 and TRBJ2-1; the D is unclear. V was clipped by 4 bases and J by 6 bases, with 11 bases between them. Looked up from germline, CDR1 is SGHTS and CDR2 is YDEGEE. The CDR3 extends over 13 amino acids. The CDR3 here is CASSRLGSNEQFF. CDR3 DNA sequence: TGTGCCAGCAGCCGTCTGGGGTCCAATGAGCAGTTCTTC.

This clonotype was picked up many times. The genes are TRBV5-5 and TRBJ1-3; a weak D match, TRBD1 (5 bases). V was cut by 0 bases and J by 4 bases, with 14 bases left in between. Germline lookup yields CDR1 SGHKS and CDR2 YYEKEE (reference sequence). CDR3 length equals 16 residues. The CDR3 coding sequence is TGTGCCAGCAGCTTGGATGCGGGACGAGCAGGAAACACCATATATTTT. It yields the protein CASSLDAGRAGNTIYF.

This clonotype showed up many times. The V and J genes are TRBV12-3 or TRBV12-4 and TRBJ1-1, with TRBD1 matching 7 bases. Trimming cost V 5 bases and J 4 bases; bases outside gene matches: 4. This CDR3 contains 13 residues. Here the CDR3 DNA reads TGTGCCAGCAGTCCACAGGGGTTCACTGAAGCTTTCTTT. This codes for CASSPQGFTEAFF.

This clonotype was counted many times. The rearrangement uses TRBV20-1 and TRBJ2-1, with 11 positions matching TRBD2. Looked up from germline, CDR1 is DFQATT and CDR2 is SNEGSKA (reference sequence). This CDR3 is 13 amino acids long. The DNA of the CDR3 is TGCAGGGTCGGACTAGCGGGTTCAACTGAGCAGTTCTTC. Its protein is CRVGLAGSTEQFF.

This clonotype was seen only once. A much larger clone is a single base away; this may be a read error. The rearrangement links TRBV6-2 or TRBV6-3 to TRBJ1-5; no clear D. The CDR3 consists of 14 residues. Germline V gene lookup returns CDR1 MNHEY and CDR2 SVGEGT. CDR3 in DNA: TGTGCCAGCACCCCGGACGGAACAAATCAGCACCAGCATTTT. It encodes CASTPDGTNQHQHF.

This clonotype was counted many times. The chain has TRBV7-9 and TRBJ1-2, with 9 bases aligning to TRBD1. The trim removed 4 bases at V and 8 bases at J, leaving 5 bases unmatched. From germline, CDR1 is SEHNR and CDR2 FQNEAQ (reference sequence). The CDR3 runs to 13 residues. CDR3 region: CASSSPGQGGYTF. The CDR3, as DNA: TGTGCCAGCAGCTCACCGGGACAGGGAGGCTACACCTTC. Full variable domain (missing parts from reference TRBV7-9 and TRBJ1-2): DTGVSQNPRHKITKRGQNVTFRCDPISEHNRLYWYRQTLGQGPEFLTYFQNEAQLEKSRLLSDRFSAERPKGSFSTLEIQRTEQGDSAMYLCASSSPGQGGYTFGSGTRLTVV.

This clonotype came up many times. This chain joins TRBV20-1 and TRBJ2-7; 8 nucleotides align to TRBD2. Germline lookup yields CDR1 DFQATT and CDR2 SNEGSKA (reference sequence). After removal of 6 bases from V and 3 bases from J, the junction contained 13 bases not matched to a gene. The length of the CDR3 is 15 residues. CDR3 residues: CSALGPSGLYYEQYF. As DNA, the CDR3 is TGCAGTGCCCTCGGGCCTAGCGGGCTATACTACGAGCAGTACTTC.

This clonotype was seen at least ten times. V gene TRBV29-1 combines with J gene TRBJ2-7, with a weak D call TRBD2 (6 bases). The CDR3 has 13 residues. V lost 1 base to trimming and J lost 3 bases, with 10 bases between them. Looked up from germline, CDR1 is SQVTM and CDR2 is ANQGSEA. This chain's CDR3 is CSVEGGTFYEQYF. CDR3 bases: TGCAGCGTTGAAGGGGGGACTTTCTACGAGCAGTACTTC.

There are many counts of this clonotype. This rearrangement joins TRBV6-2 or TRBV6-3 to TRBJ1-2, with D uncertain. Deletions cut 5 bases from V and 7 bases from J, with 8 bases between. The CDR3 runs to 11 residues. Germline-derived CDR1 and CDR2 are MNHEY and SVGEGT. The CDR3 region is CASSPRGGYTF. CDR3 coding DNA: TGTGCCAGCAGTCCTCGGGGTGGCTACACCTTC.

Many counts were recorded for this clonotype. V usage is TRBV7-2 and J usage is TRBJ2-7; TRBD1 matches at 7 bases. J gave up 3 bases and V 2 bases, and 4 bases lay outside the gene matches. This CDR3 comprises 14 residues. Germline assignment: CDR1 SGHTA and CDR2 FQGNSA. CDR3 residues: CASSLRDSFYEQYF. CDR3 bases: TGTGCCAGCAGCTTACGGGACAGCTTCTACGAGCAGTACTTC.

In this sample, this clonotype turned up many times. The gene calls are TRBV5-6 and TRBJ1-6, with D tentatively TRBD1 (5 bases). V dropped 4 bases and J dropped 9 bases, with 11 bases sitting between them. CDR3 length: 13 residues. Germline V gene sequence: CDR1 SGHDT, CDR2 YYEEEE. This CDR3 is CASSGWGVSPLHF. CDR3 nucleotides: TGTGCCAGCAGCGGTTGGGGGGTTTCACCCCTCCACTTT.

At least ten counts were recorded for this clonotype. This chain connects TRBV6-5 to TRBJ1-5; D ambiguous. The CDR3 runs to 15 residues. Between the trimmed V and J ends, which lost 0 bases and 0 bases, there was a span of 6 bases. Per the germline V gene, CDR1 is MNHEY and CDR2 is SVGAGI. The CDR3: CASSYSWVSNQPQHF. CDR3 DNA sequence: TGTGCCAGCAGTTACTCCTGGGTTAGCAATCAGCCCCAGCATTTT.

This clonotype was recorded at least ten times. This chain links TRBV10-3 with TRBJ2-1; no clear D gene. Looked up from germline, CDR1 is ENHRY and CDR2 is SYGVKD. The V end was cut by 0 bases, the J end by 11 bases, with 14 bases between. This CDR3 region has 14 residues. CDR3 residues: CAISESGGSQKQFF. CDR3 nucleotides: TGTGCCATCAGTGAGTCGGGTGGGTCTCAGAAGCAGTTCTTC.

This clonotype was seen repeatedly, ten times or more. This chain connects TRBV5-8 to TRBJ2-1; D may be TRBD1 or TRBD2 (5 bases each). The CDR3 extends over 15 amino acids. Trimming removed 4 bases at V and 9 bases at J, with 20 bases between. Germline V gene sequence: CDR1 SGHTS, CDR2 YDEGEE. CDR3 in DNA: TGTGCCAGCAGCCCGGGCGGGCGGCCAGGGAGTGAGCAGTTCTTC. It yields the protein CASSPGGRPGSEQFF.

The sample holds many counts of this clonotype. The V gene is TRBV27, the J gene TRBJ1-1; D possibly corresponds to TRBD1 (5 bases). The CDR3 sequence is 13 residues long. Germline values: CDR1 MNHEY, CDR2 SMNVEV (reference sequence). V was pared by 8 bases and J by 5 bases, with 15 bases between. The CDR3 loop is CASHAGGGTEAFF. In DNA, the CDR3 is TGTGCCAGCCACGCTGGGGGAGGAACTGAAGCTTTCTTT.

This clonotype was seen many times. V is TRBV20-1 and J is TRBJ2-1; TRBD2 matches at 9 bases. Per germline, CDR1 DFQATT and CDR2 SNEGSKA (reference sequence). The CDR3 contains 15 residues. Trimming at V came to 0 bases and at J to 8 bases, leaving 8 bases not matched to a gene. For the CDR3, the DNA is TGCAGTGCTAGAGATCCGGGACTAGCTATTGATGAGCAGTTCTTC. Translation: CSARDPGLAIDEQFF.